Listed below are T cell receptor beta chains from one sample, sequenced in a study of blood T cell repertoires in COVID-19. Here immunoSEQ multiplex PCR was the method, and the copy in TCRdb shows in-frame clones only, minus some. Altogether roughly 20,000 clones are present, about 88% being singletons, with the ten largest covering approximately 11%. The sequenced sample was peripheral blood. Every receptor here comes from a human donor in a cohort sampled during active COVID-19. Both conserved end residues are part of each CDR3. The D gene is left open where the match is weak. Clone size is given for some rows only: seen once, a few or many times, or a class if the clone is expanded.

clone size	V gene	D gene	J gene	CDR3 DNA	CDR3 protein
-	TRBV6-6	TRBD2	TRBJ2-3	TGTGCCAGCAGTTATGGGGCTAGCGGTTCATTCCAGTATTTT	CASSYGASGSFQYF
-	TRBV28	TRBD1	TRBJ1-6	TGTGCCAGCAGTTTATCGGGACAGGGAGATTCACCCCTCCACTTT	CASSLSGQGDSPLHF
-	TRBV7-3	TRBD1	TRBJ2-7	TGTGCCAGCAGCTTCGGGACAGGGCCCTCCTACGAGCAGTACTTC	CASSFGTGPSYEQYF
-	TRBV7-9	TRBD1	TRBJ1-1	TGTGCCAGCAGCTTTTCCCCGGGACAGGGAGGAGACGACACTGAAGCTTTCTTT	CASSFSPGQGGDDTEAFF
-	TRBV27	-	TRBJ2-2	TGTGCCAGCAGTTTATCCCTCATAGGGGTACAAGGCGGGGAGCTGTTTTTT	CASSLSLIGVQGGELFF
-	TRBV3-1/TRBV3-2	-	TRBJ1-1	TGTGCCAGCAGCCGAGCGACAGCGACTGAAGCTTTCTTT	CASSRATATEAFF
once	TRBV19	TRBD1	TRBJ1-5	TGTGCCAGTAGACACGCGGGGACAGGGGGTTCTCAGCCCCAGCATTTT	CASRHAGTGGSQPQHF
-	TRBV7-9	-	TRBJ2-3	TGTGCCAGCAGCTCCCGGTGGGATACGCAGTATTTT	CASSSRWDTQYF
-	TRBV5-1	TRBD1	TRBJ2-5	TGCGCCAGCAGCTTGGGCCCACAGGGGACCCTCCAAGAGACCCAGTACTTC	CASSLGPQGTLQETQYF
-	TRBV28	-	TRBJ2-7	TGTGCCAGCAGGGTCGGGAGAGCCCCCTACGAGCAGTACTTC	CASRVGRAPYEQYF
-	TRBV2	-	TRBJ1-1	TGTGCCAGCAGTCGGTACACTGAAGCTTTCTTT	CASSRYTEAFF
-	TRBV7-2	TRBD1	TRBJ2-1	TGTGCCAGCAGCTTATCAGGGGGCTCCTACAATGAGCAGTTCTTC	CASSLSGGSYNEQFF
-	TRBV28	TRBD1	TRBJ1-5	TGTGCCAGCAGCCACGGACAGGGTGGCCAGCCCCAGCATTTT	CASSHGQGGQPQHF
few	TRBV14	TRBD1	TRBJ1-1	TGTGCCAGCAGCCCCACTAAGGGGGCCTGGATGAACACTGAAGCTTTCTTT	CASSPTKGAWMNTEAFF
-	TRBV4-1	-	TRBJ2-1	TGCGCCAGCAGCCAAAGAGTTTCGGGGGGCGCGGCCAATGAGCAGTTCTTC	CASSQRVSGGAANEQFF
-	TRBV4-2	TRBD2	TRBJ2-1	TGTGCCAGCAGCCCAACCGGGACTAGCGACTACAATGAGCAGTTCTTC	CASSPTGTSDYNEQFF
few	TRBV5-8	-	TRBJ1-5	TGTGCCAGCAGAGGGGGGGCGATGAGCAATCAGCCCCAGCATTTT	CASRGGAMSNQPQHF
-	TRBV3-1/TRBV3-2	-	TRBJ2-7	TGTGCCAGCAGCCAAGAAGAGGGCCCAAGCTCCTACGAGCAGTACTTC	CASSQEEGPSSYEQYF
-	TRBV28	TRBD2	TRBJ2-7	TGTGCCAGCAGTTTGGAGCGGGAGGGCCTTGGAGGCCTCGAGCAGTACTTC	CASSLEREGLGGLEQYF
once	TRBV28	TRBD1	TRBJ2-7	TGTGCCAGCAGTTTCCCGAGGGGGACAGAAAGCTCCTACGAGCAGTACTTC	CASSFPRGTESSYEQYF
-	TRBV18	TRBD1	TRBJ2-1	TGTGCCAGCTCACCTACCCGGACAGGGGGCAATGAGCAGTTCTTC	CASSPTRTGGNEQFF
-	TRBV6-6	-	TRBJ1-1	TGTGCCAGCAGTTTTGGGGCCTTGGGCACTGAAGCTTTCTTT	CASSFGALGTEAFF
-	TRBV7-9	-	TRBJ1-2	TGTGCCAGCAGCCCCACAGGGACACCAACCATGGGCTACACCTTC	CASSPTGTPTMGYTF